A single sample gave rise to the 14 T cell receptor beta chains below, sequenced in a study of molecular identifiers for immune sequencing clone quantification. A single record per CDR3 protein comes from TCRdb applying MiXCR to the PCR reads. This repertoire shows about 640,000 distinct CDR3 sequences, just under 20% found once; its top ten account for approximately 0.9%. The source material was naive CD8+ T cells from blood, with Jurkat cell RNA spiked in. Stated subset: FACS-sorted CD8+CD4-CCR7+CD45RA+ naive T cells. These receptors all come from a human donor in good health. Some libraries in this study had Jurkat cell RNA spiked in.

At least ten counts were recorded for this clonotype. The gene calls are TRBV7-9 and TRBJ1-1, with D uncertain. The CDR3 sequence is 13 residues long. V lost 3 bases and J 6 bases, leaving 11 bases between the germline ends. Germline V gene data show CDR1 as SEHNR and CDR2 as FQNEAQ (reference sequence). This CDR3 reads CASSLGIWAEAFF. CDR3 in DNA: TGTGCCAGCAGCTTGGGCATTTGGGCTGAAGCTTTCTTT. Supplemented by reference TRBV7-9 and TRBJ1-1, the full variable domain reads DTGVSQNPRHKITKRGQNVTFRCDPISEHNRLYWYRQTLGQGPEFLTYFQNEAQLEKSRLLSDRFSAERPKGSFSTLEIQRTEQGDSAMYLCASSLGIWAEAFFGQGTRLTVV.

This clonotype was seen repeatedly, ten times or more. This chain joins TRBV4-3 and TRBJ2-6; 7 bases agree with TRBD1. Germline CDR1 and CDR2: LGHNA and YSLEER. CDR3 size: 16 residues. With V trimmed by 1 base and J by 2 bases, 2 bases remained unmatched. CDR3 residues: CASSQGTGAGANVLTF. In DNA, the CDR3 is TGCGCCAGCAGCCAAGGAACAGGGGCTGGGGCCAACGTCCTGACTTTC.

Comment on this clonotype: The junction departs from the called germline gene at one end, perhaps through a read error. The rearrangement joins TRBV6-2 or TRBV6-3 to TRBJ2-7, with TRBD1 matching 7 bases. The CDR3 sequence is 16 residues long. Germline assignment: CDR1 MNHEY and CDR2 SVGEGT. DNA for the CDR3: TGTGTCAGCAGTTACCCGCCAAGGACAGGAACCTACGAGCAGTACTTC. As protein: CVSSYPPRTGTYEQYF.

Concerning this clonotype: A clone one base away is much larger, so this may be a read error. This likely comes from a read error, as the CDR3 has no conserved phenylalanine or tryptophan at its end. J is TRBJ2-3 and V is TRBV20-1; 9 bases fit TRBD1. There are 17 residues in the CDR3. CDR1 is DFQATT and CDR2 is SNEGSKA in the germline V gene (reference sequence). V shed 5 bases, J shed 1 base, and the junction held 13 bases outside the gene matches. CDR3 residues: CSAAGSFWTGGTDTQYL. DNA of the CDR3: TGCAGTGCTGCAGGGTCGTTCTGGACAGGGGGCACAGATACGCAGTATCTT.

The chain combines TRBV12-3 or TRBV12-4 with TRBJ2-7; D is unclear. This CDR3 has 13 amino acids. With 5 bases removed from V and 3 bases from J, the gap between germline ends came to 11 bases. CDR3 DNA sequence: TGTGCCAGCAGTCTCCAACCGGACTACGAGCAGTACTTC. Amino acids: CASSLQPDYEQYF.

This clonotype was seen repeatedly, ten times or more. The DNA of the CDR3 is TGCGCCAGCAGCCAAGGTGAAAAACTGTTTTTT. Its protein is CASSQGEKLFF. The chain links TRBV4-1 to TRBJ1-4; D is unresolved. Germline assignment: CDR1 MGHRA and CDR2 YSYEKL. The CDR3 is 11 amino acids. V lost 1 base to trimming and J lost 7 bases, with 1 base between them.

This clonotype was counted at least ten times. The chain has TRBV27 and TRBJ2-7; the D is unclear. CDR1 is MNHEY, CDR2 SMNVEV, per germline (reference sequence). V shed 4 bases and J shed 3 bases, with 10 bases lying between them. This CDR3 has 13 amino acids. The CDR3 sequence is CASSWATDYEQYF. Here the CDR3 DNA reads TGTGCCAGCAGTTGGGCAACAGACTACGAGCAGTACTTC.

This clonotype was seen repeatedly, ten times or more. The chain carries TRBV7-4 and TRBJ1-2, with 11 bases fitting TRBD1. The CDR3 spans 17 residues. CDR1 is SGHVT, CDR2 SQSDAQ, per germline. J was trimmed by 6 bases and V by 4 bases; bases with no gene match: 13. For the CDR3, the DNA is TGTGCCAGCAGCTCGAAGGTGTCAGGACAGGGGGCGGATGGCTACACCTTC. This gives the protein CASSSKVSGQGADGYTF.

This clonotype occurred many times. This sequence joins TRBV5-5 and TRBJ2-3; 11 nucleotides align to TRBD2. Germline CDR1 reads SGHKS; CDR2 reads YYEKEE (reference sequence). This CDR3 is built from 20 residues. The J segment lost 2 bases and the V segment lost 4 bases, leaving 18 bases of the junction unmatched. CDR3 in DNA: TGTGCCAGCAGCCCAGCACTAGCGGGGGCCCGCCTGTTCCTCACAGATACGCAGTATTTT. It yields the protein CASSPALAGARLFLTDTQYF.

V and J are TRBV3-1 and TRBJ2-7; D is perhaps TRBD2 (5 bases). The V gene lost 0 bases and the J gene lost 0 bases, with 15 bases spanning the gap. There are 17 residues in the CDR3. The germline gives CDR1 LGHDT, CDR2 YNNKEL (reference sequence). The CDR3 coding sequence is TGTGCCAGCAGCCAAGATTCGGTCACGGGAAGCTCCTACGAGCAGTACTTC. Translated, it gives CASSQDSVTGSSYEQYF.

A note on this clonotype: With a much larger clone just one base away, this may be a read error. The CDR3 ends on some other residue instead of the conserved phenylalanine or tryptophan, so this is likely a read error. The chain combines TRBV5-3 with TRBJ2-2; 7 nucleotides align to TRBD1. TRBV5-3 is marked as an open reading frame, function uncertain. This CDR3 has 17 residues. The CDR3 DNA sequence: TGTGCCAGCAGCTTGGGGACAGTCAACCCGAACACCGGGGAGCTGTTTTCT. It codes for CASSLGTVNPNTGELFS.

This clonotype was seen many times. This rearrangement joins TRBV7-2 to TRBJ2-1, with 11 positions matching TRBD2. Germline V CDR1 and CDR2: SGHTA, FQGNSA. With V trimmed by 5 bases and J by 4 bases, 7 bases remained unmatched. This CDR3 has 16 residues. The CDR3 DNA reads as TGTGCCAGCAGCCTCAATAGCGGGGGGGCTTACAATGAGCAGTTCTTC. Its protein is CASSLNSGGAYNEQFF.

V usage is TRBV19 and J usage is TRBJ2-3; TRBD2 might be the D (5 bases). The CDR3 covers 13 residues. Looked up from germline, CDR1 is LNHDA and CDR2 is SQIVND (reference sequence). V was shortened by 4 bases and J by 4 bases, with 9 bases between the two germline ends. The CDR3 DNA reads TGTGCCAGTAGTACCCGGGAATCAGATACGCAGTATTTT. Translating it yields CASSTRESDTQYF.

This clonotype was observed a few times. J is TRBJ2-1 and V is TRBV5-4, with 14 bases that match TRBD2. Trimming removed 3 bases from V and 8 bases from J; junction bases left unmatched: 7. CDR1 is SGHNT, CDR2 YYREEE, per germline (reference sequence). This CDR3 spans 16 amino acids. The CDR3 region has the DNA TGTGCCAGCAGCTGGGACGGGACTAGCGGGGGTTATGAGCAGTTCTTC. As protein: CASSWDGTSGGYEQFF.